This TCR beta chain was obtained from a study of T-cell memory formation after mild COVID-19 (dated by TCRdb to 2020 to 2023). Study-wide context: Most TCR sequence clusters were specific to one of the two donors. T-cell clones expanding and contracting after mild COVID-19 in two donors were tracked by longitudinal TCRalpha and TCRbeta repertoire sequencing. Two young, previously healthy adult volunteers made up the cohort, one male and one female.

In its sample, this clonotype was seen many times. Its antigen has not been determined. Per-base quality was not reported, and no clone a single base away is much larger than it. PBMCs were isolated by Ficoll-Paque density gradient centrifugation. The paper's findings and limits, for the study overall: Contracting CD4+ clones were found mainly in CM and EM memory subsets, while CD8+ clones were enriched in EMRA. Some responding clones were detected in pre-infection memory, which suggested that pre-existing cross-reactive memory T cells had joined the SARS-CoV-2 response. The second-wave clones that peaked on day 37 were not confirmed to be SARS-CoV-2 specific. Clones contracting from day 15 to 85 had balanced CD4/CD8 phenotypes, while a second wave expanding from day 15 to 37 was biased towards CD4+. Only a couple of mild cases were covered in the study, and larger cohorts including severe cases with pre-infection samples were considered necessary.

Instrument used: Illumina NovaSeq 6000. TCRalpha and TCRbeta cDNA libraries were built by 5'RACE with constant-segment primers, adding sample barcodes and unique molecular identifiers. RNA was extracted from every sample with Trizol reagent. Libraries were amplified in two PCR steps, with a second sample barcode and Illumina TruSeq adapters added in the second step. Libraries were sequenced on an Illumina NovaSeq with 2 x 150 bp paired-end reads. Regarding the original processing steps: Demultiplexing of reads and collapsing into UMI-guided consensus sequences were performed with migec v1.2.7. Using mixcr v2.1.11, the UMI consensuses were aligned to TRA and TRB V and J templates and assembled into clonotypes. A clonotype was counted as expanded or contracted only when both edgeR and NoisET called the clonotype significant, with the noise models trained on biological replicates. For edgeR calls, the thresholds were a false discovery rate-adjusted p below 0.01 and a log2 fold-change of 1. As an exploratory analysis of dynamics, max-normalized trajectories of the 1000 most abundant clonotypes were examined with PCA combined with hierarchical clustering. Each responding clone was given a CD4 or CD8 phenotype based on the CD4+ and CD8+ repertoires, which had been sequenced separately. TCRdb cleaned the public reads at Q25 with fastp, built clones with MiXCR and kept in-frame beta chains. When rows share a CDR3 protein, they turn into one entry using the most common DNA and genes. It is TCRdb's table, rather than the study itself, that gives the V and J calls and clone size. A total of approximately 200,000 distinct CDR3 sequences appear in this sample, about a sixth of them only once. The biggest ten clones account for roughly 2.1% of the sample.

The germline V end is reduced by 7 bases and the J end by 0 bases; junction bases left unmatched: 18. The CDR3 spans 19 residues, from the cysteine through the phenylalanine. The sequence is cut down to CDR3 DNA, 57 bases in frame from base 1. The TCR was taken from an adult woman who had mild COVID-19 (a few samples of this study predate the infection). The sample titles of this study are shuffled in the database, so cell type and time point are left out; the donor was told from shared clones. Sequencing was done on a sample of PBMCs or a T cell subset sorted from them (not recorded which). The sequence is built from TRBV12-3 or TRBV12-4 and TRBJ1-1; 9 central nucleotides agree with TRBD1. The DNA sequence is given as TGTGCCAGCACCACCATTACAGGGGGCCTGAAGATTGTGAACACTGAAGCTTTCTTT. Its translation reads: CASTTITGGLKIVNTEAFF.